This is a list of T cell receptor beta chains from one sample in a study of control samples from healthy donors and cancer patients. Profiled with immunoSEQ multiplex PCR; TCRdb holds only in-frame clones, not every one. Altogether 150,000 to 200,000 clones are present, 91% being singletons, with the ten largest covering approximately 1.5%. The sequenced sample consisted of blood. The receptors here all came from a woman younger than 45 in good health. The CDR3 runs from the conserved cysteine through the conserved F or W. D genes are given only for firm matches. Part of the rows lack a size; the others show once, few, many or a class for expanded clones.

d_gene,abundance,v_gene,j_gene,CDR3nt,CDR3aa
.,few,TRBV9,TRBJ2-7,TGTGCCAGCAGCGTAGATGGGGGGCGCGGCGAGCAGTACTTC,CASSVDGGRGEQYF
TRBD1,.,TRBV19,TRBJ1-4,TGTGCCAGTAGGACAGGGGTTTTCGAAAAACTGTTTTTT,CASRTGVFEKLFF
TRBD2,.,TRBV15,TRBJ2-3,TGTGCCACCAGCAGAGATGGGGGGGGAGATACGCAGTATTTT,CATSRDGGGDTQYF
TRBD1,.,TRBV6-2/TRBV6-3,TRBJ1-5,TGTGCCAGCAGTTATAGGGCGGCAGGGGGGAACCAGCCCCAGCATTTT,CASSYRAAGGNQPQHF
TRBD1,.,TRBV18,TRBJ1-3,TGTGCCAGCTCACCATCGACAGGGAGCTCTGGAAACACCATATATTTT,CASSPSTGSSGNTIYF
TRBD2,.,TRBV27,TRBJ2-7,TGTGCCAGCAGTTTATCCGGTAGCGGGAGAGGTTACGAGCAGTACTTC,CASSLSGSGRGYEQYF
TRBD1,.,TRBV28,TRBJ2-7,TGTGCCAGCAGTTTAACAGGGGGATACGAGCAGTACTTC,CASSLTGGYEQYF
.,once,TRBV5-4,TRBJ2-3,TGTGCCAGCAGCTTACGGGTTGGAGACACAGATACGCAGTATTTT,CASSLRVGDTDTQYF
.,.,TRBV7-2,TRBJ2-3,TGTGCCAGCAGCTTATCGGTAGCCCGCACAGATACGCAGTATTTT,CASSLSVARTDTQYF
.,.,TRBV10-3,TRBJ1-6,TGTGCCATCACCGGAGAAAATTCACCCCTCCACTTT,CAITGENSPLHF
TRBD1,.,TRBV6-2/TRBV6-3,TRBJ1-4,TGTGCCAGCAGCCCGGACAGGGGGAAGGAAAAACTGTTTTTT,CASSPDRGKEKLFF
TRBD2,.,TRBV14,TRBJ2-7,TGTGCCAGCAGCCAAGATCGGCTAGCGGGGGTTTCTGAGCAGTACTTC,CASSQDRLAGVSEQYF
TRBD2,.,TRBV7-8,TRBJ2-3,TGTGCCAGCAGCTTAGTACAAGCGGGGCGGGGAGATACGCAGTATTTT,CASSLVQAGRGDTQYF
TRBD1,.,TRBV30,TRBJ2-7,TGTGCCTGGGGACAGGGGCCCGAGCAGTACTTC,CAWGQGPEQYF
TRBD1,.,TRBV5-1,TRBJ1-2,TGCGCCAGCAGCGTCGAACAGGGGGCCTATGGCTACACCTTC,CASSVEQGAYGYTF
TRBD2,.,TRBV7-9,TRBJ2-1,TGTGCCAGCAGCAGACTAGCGGGGGTCGGGAATGAGCAGTTCTTC,CASSRLAGVGNEQFF
.,.,TRBV28,TRBJ1-5,TGTGCCAGCAGTTTTGTCCGTCGAGGGAATCAGCCCCAGCATTTT,CASSFVRRGNQPQHF
.,.,TRBV14,TRBJ2-1,TGTGCCAGCAGCCAAGATTGGGGTAGGATTACCTACAATGAGCAGTTCTTC,CASSQDWGRITYNEQFF
TRBD1,.,TRBV28,TRBJ1-3,TGTGCCAGCATCCGACAGGGGGCGGACACCATATATTTT,CASIRQGADTIYF
.,.,TRBV6-5,TRBJ1-2,TGTGCCAGCGGAACAGGGAGTAACTATGGCTACACCTTC,CASGTGSNYGYTF
.,few,TRBV6-4,TRBJ2-2,TGTGCCAGCAGTGCTGGGAACACCGGGGAGCTGTTTTTT,CASSAGNTGELFF
TRBD1,.,TRBV11-3,TRBJ2-7,TGTGCCAGCAGCCGGACAGGCTCCTACGAGCAGTACTTC,CASSRTGSYEQYF
TRBD1,few,TRBV20-1,TRBJ1-5,TGCAGTGCTAGTTCGGACAGGGGAAGCAATCAGCCCCAGCATTTT,CSASSDRGSNQPQHF
TRBD2,.,TRBV9,TRBJ2-7,TGTGCCAGCAGCGTAGGAATAGCGGGAGATACCTACGAGCAGTACTTC,CASSVGIAGDTYEQYF
.,.,TRBV9,TRBJ1-3,TGTGCCAGCAGCGCTACAGGGCAGGGAAACACCATATATTTT,CASSATGQGNTIYF